This T cell receptor beta chain was recovered during a study of T-cell reconstitution after alpha-beta-depleted transplantation in children. Study-level results: Counts and diversity of T cells one year after transplant came mostly from newly produced T cells. Two months or so post-transplant, alpha-beta T cells reportedly derived from several hundred expanded graft clones. The study traced high day-60 TCRbeta diversity in some patients to surviving recipient T cells and thymic progenitors.

This clonotype was recorded a few times. Its antigen is unidentified. The ends lost 0 bases at V and 7 bases at J; junction bases unmatched: 6. This CDR3 spans 15 amino acids. Germline lookup yields CDR1 SEHNR and CDR2 FQNEAQ (reference sequence). The authors prepared the TCRbeta library with unique molecular identifiers. TCRdb ran MiXCR on the PCR reads and lists one entry per CDR3 protein. The sample contains 300,000 to 350,000 distinct CDR3 sequences, roughly 21% of which appear only once. The sample in question was PBMCs, mostly from graft donor cells, obtained 180 days after TCRalphabeta/CD19-depleted stem cell transplant. The clonotype comes from a male patient younger than 18 who had a stem cell transplant for acute lymphoblastic leukemia, so the T cells may come from the graft donor. J is TRBJ1-5 and V is TRBV7-9; TRBD1 matches 7 bases. The CDR3 loop is CASSLATGPGQPQHF. CDR3 in DNA: TGTGCCAGCAGCTTAGCGACAGGGCCCGGGCAGCCCCAGCATTTT.